The next 20 T cell receptor beta chains were all read from a single sample in a study of blood T cell repertoires in COVID-19. Method: immunoSEQ multiplex PCR; TCRdb's copy keeps in-frame clones and lacks some. This table holds 140,000 to 150,000 clones, approximately 81% found once. The sequenced material came from peripheral blood. These receptors were taken from a human donor with acute or convalescent COVID-19. The donor label of this sample is uncertain.

This chain links TRBV28 with TRBJ1-6; D is possibly TRBD1 (6 bases). Trimming left V 8 bases short and J 4 bases short, with 15 bases between. The CDR3 has 15 residues. Germline loops: CDR1 MDHEN, CDR2 SYDVKM. The CDR3 bases are TGTGCCAGCGTAAATGGACAGCTATATAATTCACCCCTCCACTTT. Protein product: CASVNGQLYNSPLHF.

With respect to this clone: An end of the junction does not agree with germline; a read error may underlie this. The chain combines TRBV7-2 with TRBJ2-6; 7 bases agree with TRBD2. CDR1 SGHTA and CDR2 FQGNSA come from the germline V gene. The CDR3 sequence is 18 residues long. The CDR3 loop reads CASSLARPSGTGANVLTF. DNA of the CDR3: TGTGCCAGCAGCCTAGCCAGACCTAGCGGTACCGGGGCCAACGTCCTGACTTTC.

The rearrangement uses TRBV5-4 and TRBJ1-2; 8 nucleotides agree with TRBD1. V shed 3 bases and J 7 bases; nucleotides not matched to a gene: 8. CDR1 and CDR2 (germline): SGHNT, YYREEE (reference sequence). The CDR3 is 14 residues long. CDR3 in amino acids: CASSSSGGSGGYTF. Written as DNA, the CDR3 is TGTGCCAGCAGCTCCTCAGGGGGCTCGGGTGGCTACACCTTC.

The chain uses TRBV5-8 and TRBJ1-4; 8 nucleotides agree with TRBD1. V shed 4 bases and J 8 bases; nucleotides not matched to a gene: 13. Germline V gene sequence: CDR1 SGHTS, CDR2 YDEGEE. This CDR3 spans 16 amino acids. As DNA, the CDR3 is TGTGCCAGCAGCCTTAATATGGGCAGGGGGCAAGAAAAACTGTTTTTT. This encodes CASSLNMGRGQEKLFF.

The J gene is TRBJ2-3, the V gene TRBV2; D remains unclear. This CDR3 region has 14 residues. Germline CDR1 is SNHLY and CDR2 is FYNNEI. Trimming left V 8 bases short and J 3 bases short, with 15 bases between. CDR3 in amino acids: CASSYLPETDTQYF. The CDR3 bases are TGTGCCAGCTCCTATCTCCCCGAAACAGATACGCAGTATTTT.

The table lists this clone with a few counts. The CDR3 sequence: CASSSADRNNSPLHF. The CDR3 DNA sequence: TGTGCCAGCAGCTCGGCTGACAGAAATAATTCACCCCTCCACTTT. The chain is built from TRBV7-2 and TRBJ1-6; possibly TRBD1 for D (5 bases). The CDR3 length is 15 residues. Looked up from germline, CDR1 is SGHTA and CDR2 is FQGNSA. Trimming stripped 4 bases from V and 5 bases from J, with 12 bases between.

The CDR3 sequence: CASIGGQGNYGYTF. CDR3 sequence (DNA): TGTGCCAGCATCGGAGGACAGGGGAACTATGGCTACACCTTC. The chain recombines TRBV25-1 with TRBJ1-2, with 9 bases that match TRBD1. V trimming: 7 bases; J trimming: 2 bases; junction bases outside the gene matches: 5. The germline V gene has CDR1 MGHDK and CDR2 SYGVNS. This CDR3 contains 14 residues.

This chain connects TRBV7-3 to TRBJ1-2; a possible D gene is TRBD1 (6 bases). This CDR3 has 16 residues. With 4 bases removed from V and 0 bases from J, the gap between germline ends came to 15 bases. Looked up from germline, CDR1 is SGHTA and CDR2 is FQGTGA. Here the CDR3 reads CASSSVRGLANYGYTF. In DNA form, the CDR3 reads TGTGCCAGCAGCTCCGTTAGGGGGTTAGCTAACTATGGCTACACCTTC.

J is TRBJ2-7 and V is TRBV6-6; 10 positions match TRBD2. V dropped 5 bases and J dropped 3; count of bases not matched to a gene: 22. Germline loops: CDR1 MNHNY, CDR2 SVGAGI (reference sequence). CDR3 length: 20 amino acids. CDR3 in DNA: TGTGCCAGCAGTCTCACCCAAGGAACAGACCGGACTAGCGGTTTCTACGAGCAGTACGTC. Amino acids: CASSLTQGTDRTSGFYEQYV.

This clone was detected once. The chain recombines TRBV7-9 with TRBJ2-7, with TRBD2 matching 7 bases. The CDR3 has 13 amino acids. The V segment lost 6 bases and the J segment 4 bases; nucleotides outside the gene matches: 6. The V gene's germline CDR1 is SEHNR and CDR2 FQNEAQ (reference sequence). The CDR3 protein is CASSSTAGYEQYV. The CDR3 coding sequence is TGTGCCAGCAGTTCAACAGCGGGATACGAGCAGTACGTC.

The V gene is TRBV7-9, the J gene TRBJ2-3; TRBD1 is a possible D gene (6 bases). Between the trimmed V and J ends, which lost 5 bases and 4 bases, there was a span of 19 bases. The CDR3 extends over 16 amino acids. Germline CDR1 SEHNR, CDR2 FQNEAQ (reference sequence). CDR3 sequence (DNA): TGTGCCAGCAGCCCCCCTGGGGGCTTATTCTCAGATACGCAGTATTTT. It specifies CASSPPGGLFSDTQYF.

In the case of this clone: Other nucleotide sequences in the sample specify the same CDR3. J is TRBJ1-1 and V is TRBV28, with D uncertain. Germline-derived CDR1 and CDR2 are MDHEN and SYDVKM. V dropped 7 bases and J dropped 7 bases, with 10 bases sitting between them. The CDR3 covers 11 residues. In DNA form, the CDR3 reads TGTGCCAGCACCCGTGGGCTTGAAGCTTTCTTT. Translating gives CASTRGLEAFF.

This chain connects TRBV6-6 to TRBJ1-2; D remains ambiguous. Germline V lookup: CDR1 MNHNY, CDR2 SVGAGI (reference sequence). V was pared by 2 bases and J by 4 bases, with 8 bases between. CDR3 length: 13 amino acids. The CDR3, as DNA: TGTGCCAGCAGTTACAGAGACACCTATGGCTACACCTTC. Amino acids: CASSYRDTYGYTF.

Notes on this clone: The same CDR3 also results from other DNA sequences found in this sample. V usage is TRBV7-2 and J usage is TRBJ1-5; 7 positions agree with TRBD1. After removal of 1 base from V and 4 bases from J, the junction contained 4 bases not matched to a gene. Germline V gives CDR1 SGHTA, CDR2 FQGNSA. The CDR3 loop spans 15 amino acids. The CDR3 is CASSLDRGGNQPQHF. CDR3 coding DNA: TGTGCCAGCAGCTTAGACAGGGGAGGAAATCAGCCCCAGCATTTT.

This clone occurred once. At the DNA level, this CDR3 is encoded by other sequences in the same sample as well. The chain employs TRBV5-1 and TRBJ1-5; D gene uncertain. Between the trimmed V and J ends, which lost 0 bases and 2 bases, there was a span of 6 bases. This CDR3 has 14 residues. Germline-derived CDR1 and CDR2 are SGHRS and YFSETQ. The DNA of the CDR3 is TGCGCCAGCAGCTTGGGGGCTGGCAATCAGCCCCAGCATTTT. This codes for CASSLGAGNQPQHF.

The genes are TRBV5-6 and TRBJ2-7; no reliable D call. The CDR3 extends over 14 amino acids. CDR1 is SGHDT and CDR2 is YYEEEE in the germline V gene. V shed 4 bases and J shed 4 bases, with 15 bases lying between them. CDR3 DNA sequence: TGTGCCAGCAGCAACTACTTAGGATTATACGAGCAGTACTTC. It codes for CASSNYLGLYEQYF.

This clone qualifies as large. The chain couples TRBV18 to TRBJ2-1; TRBD2 matches at 11 bases. V dropped 5 bases and J dropped 3; count of bases not matched to a gene: 9. This CDR3 has 17 amino acids. The germline gives CDR1 KGHSH, CDR2 LQKENI. In DNA, the CDR3 is TGTGCCAGCTCAGCAATACTAGCGGGGGACCTCTACAATGAGCAGTTCTTC. Translating gives CASSAILAGDLYNEQFF.

J is TRBJ2-5 and V is TRBV5-4, with 12 bases aligning to TRBD2. The CDR3 runs to 16 residues. Germline assignment: CDR1 SGHNT and CDR2 YYREEE (reference sequence). V was pared by 3 bases and J by 5 bases, with 8 bases of the junction left unmatched. CDR3 nucleotide sequence: TGTGCCAGCAGCTCTCTAGCGGGAGGGATTGGTGAGACCCAGTACTTC. This encodes CASSSLAGGIGETQYF.

The chain is built from TRBV5-1 and TRBJ2-3; TRBD1 matches 10 bases. There are 14 residues in the CDR3. Germline CDR1 reads SGHRS; CDR2 reads YFSETQ. Trimming removed 9 bases from V and 8 bases from J; junction bases left unmatched: 12. CDR3 region: CATSTGQGTGTQYF. The CDR3 DNA reads as TGCGCCACCTCGACGGGACAGGGGACTGGTACGCAGTATTTT.

This rearrangement joins TRBV5-5 to TRBJ2-2, with a weak D call TRBD1 (5 bases). V was cut by 6 bases and J by 4 bases, with 16 bases left in between. The germline V gene has CDR1 SGHKS and CDR2 YYEKEE (reference sequence). The CDR3 covers 15 residues. CDR3 loop: CASNPAVRGTGELFF. The DNA of the CDR3 is TGTGCCAGCAACCCCGCGGTAAGGGGCACCGGGGAGCTGTTTTTT.